These 18 T cell receptor beta chains were all obtained from the same sample, sequenced in a study of blood T cell repertoires in COVID-19. Sequencing was performed with immunoSEQ multiplex PCR; in TCRdb, only in-frame clones are kept and a portion is missing. The sample lists 350,000 to 400,000 clones, 70% to 90% occurring once. The specimen sequenced was PBMCs or T cells enriched from blood (not recorded which). These receptors were collected from a middle-aged man in a cohort exposed to, infected with or recovered from COVID-19 (not recorded which).

J is TRBJ1-4 and V is TRBV11-2, with D possibly TRBD1 on 5 matching bases. V shed 5 bases and J shed 6 bases, with 16 bases lying between them. This CDR3 contains 15 residues. Germline V CDR1 and CDR2: SGHAT, FQNNGV. The CDR3 loop reads CASSPAGPGDEKLFF. The CDR3 DNA reads TGTGCCAGCAGCCCCGCCGGGCCGGGGGATGAAAAACTGTTTTTT.

This clone was picked up one time. The chain combines TRBV18 with TRBJ2-7, with a possible D match to TRBD1 (5 bases). Between the trimmed V and J ends, which lost 0 bases and 5 bases, there was a span of 11 bases. Germline V lookup: CDR1 KGHSH, CDR2 LQKENI. CDR3 length: 14 amino acids. The CDR3 DNA sequence: TGTGCCAGCTCACCACCGCAGGGTAGCAACGAGCAGTACTTC. Protein: CASSPPQGSNEQYF. Supplemented by reference TRBV18 and TRBJ2-7, the full variable domain reads NAGVMQNPRHLVRRRGQEARLRCSPMKGHSHVYWYRQLPEEGLKFMVYLQKENIIDESGMPKERFSAEFPKEGPSILRIQQVVRGDSAAYFCASSPPQGSNEQYFGPGTRLTVT.

V is TRBV28 and J is TRBJ2-5; 9 bases fit TRBD1. The V segment lost 6 bases and the J segment 5 bases; nucleotides outside the gene matches: 10. The CDR3 has 15 residues. Germline V CDR1 and CDR2: MDHEN, SYDVKM. The CDR3 spells CASRPSYRGPETQYF. The DNA for the CDR3 is TGTGCCAGCAGACCTTCCTACAGGGGGCCGGAGACCCAGTACTTC.

CDR3 sequence: CASSPRRGKDTQNTEAFF. The CDR3 region has the DNA TGTGCCAGCAGTCCCAGGAGGGGCAAAGACACTCAGAACACTGAAGCTTTCTTT. The V call is TRBV27, the J call TRBJ1-1, with D possibly TRBD1 on 5 matching bases. Deletions cut 5 bases from V and 1 base from J, with 23 bases between. Germline lookup yields CDR1 MNHEY and CDR2 SMNVEV (reference sequence). The CDR3 runs to 18 residues.

This rearrangement joins TRBV28 to TRBJ2-1; 8 bases fit TRBD1. Germline V gene data show CDR1 as MDHEN and CDR2 as SYDVKM. CDR3 length equals 16 residues. V dropped 7 bases and J dropped 7; count of bases not matched to a gene: 15. In DNA form, the CDR3 reads TGTGCCAGCACCTCCCACCGACAGGGGCGAGGAAATGAGCAGTTCTTC. It yields the protein CASTSHRQGRGNEQFF.

J is TRBJ2-7 and V is TRBV3-1 (or the pseudogene TRBV3-2); 8 bases agree with TRBD2. Trimming removed 2 bases from V and 7 bases from J; junction bases left unmatched: 13. This CDR3 is built from 16 residues. Germline-derived CDR1 and CDR2 are LGHDT and YNNKEL (reference sequence). The DNA of the CDR3 is TGTGCCAGCAGCCAACTGTCCTTTGGCGGGAGGCTTGAGCAGTACTTC. Its protein is CASSQLSFGGRLEQYF.

This sequence joins TRBV4-2 and TRBJ1-6; 8 positions match TRBD1. V lost 0 bases to trimming and J lost 7 bases; unmatched junction nucleotides: 8. Germline V gene sequence: CDR1 LGHNA, CDR2 YNFKEQ. The CDR3 length is 17 residues. CDR3 residues: CASSQDRGQGTNSPLHF. The CDR3 DNA reads TGTGCCAGCAGCCAAGATCGTGGACAGGGCACGAATTCACCCCTCCACTTT.

The rearrangement joins TRBV25-1 to TRBJ2-7; TRBD1 matches at 10 bases. The CDR3 has 13 amino acids. V was clipped by 8 bases and J by 3 bases; unmatched bases: 4. CDR1 and CDR2 (germline): MGHDK, SYGVNS. Here the CDR3 DNA reads TGTGCCAGCGGGACAGGGGCGGTCTACGAGCAGTACTTC. Encoded protein: CASGTGAVYEQYF.

The rearrangement joins TRBV27 to TRBJ2-7; TRBD2 agrees at 12 bases. The CDR3 extends over 15 amino acids. After removal of 4 bases from V and 7 bases from J, the junction contained 8 bases not matched to a gene. Germline V gives CDR1 MNHEY, CDR2 SMNVEV (reference sequence). The CDR3 nucleotides read TGTGCCAGCAGTTCTAGCGGGAGGGCCTCGGGGGAGCAGTACTTC. Translating gives CASSSSGRASGEQYF.

The count of this clone is one. V usage is TRBV11-2 and J usage is TRBJ2-7; 8 bases fit TRBD1. The V segment lost 8 bases and the J segment 5 bases; nucleotides outside the gene matches: 17. CDR3 length: 16 residues. Germline CDR1 SGHAT, CDR2 FQNNGV. The CDR3 loop is CASRDPTAQGGHEQYF. CDR3 coding DNA: TGTGCCAGCCGCGACCCCACGGCACAGGGGGGCCACGAGCAGTACTTC.

The chain employs TRBV5-1 and TRBJ2-3, with a possible D match to TRBD1 (6 bases). The CDR3 totals 16 residues. Germline V gene sequence: CDR1 SGHRS, CDR2 YFSETQ. V was clipped by 0 bases and J by 2 bases, with 13 bases between them. CDR3 region: CASSLDGTRATDTQYF. Here the CDR3 DNA reads TGCGCCAGCAGCTTGGATGGGACACGGGCCACAGATACGCAGTATTTT.

CDR3 sequence: CASSVGRETEAFF. The CDR3 bases are TGTGCCAGCAGCGTAGGCAGGGAAACTGAAGCTTTCTTT. The rearrangement links TRBV9 to TRBJ1-1; the D gene is possibly TRBD1 (5 bases). V was pared by 0 bases and J by 5 bases, with 8 bases between. Germline CDR1 and CDR2: SGDLS and YYNGEE. CDR3 length equals 13 residues.

V usage is TRBV5-1 and J usage is TRBJ1-2; 9 nucleotides line up with TRBD1. J gave up 4 bases and V 0 bases, and 4 bases lay outside the gene matches. The CDR3 runs 15 residues. Germline lookup yields CDR1 SGHRS and CDR2 YFSETQ. In DNA, the CDR3 is TGCGCCAGCAGCTTGGCCACAGGGGGCGCCTATGGCTACACCTTC. It encodes CASSLATGGAYGYTF.

This chain connects TRBV5-1 to TRBJ2-2; 8 bases agree with TRBD2. Trimming took 2 bases from V and 0 from J; bases not matched to a gene: 6. There are 17 residues in the CDR3. The germline V gene encodes CDR1 SGHRS and CDR2 YFSETQ. The CDR3 loop reads CASSLLPSGSNTGELFF. CDR3 bases: TGCGCCAGCAGCTTACTACCTAGCGGGTCGAACACCGGGGAGCTGTTTTTT.

V gene TRBV7-2 combines with J gene TRBJ2-1; 7 bases line up with TRBD1. J lost 7 bases, V lost 5 bases, and 8 bases had no gene match. There are 14 residues in the CDR3. CDR1 is SGHTA, CDR2 FQGNSA, per germline. CDR3 sequence: CASSPGQFGNEQFF. CDR3 nucleotides: TGTGCCAGCAGCCCGGGACAGTTTGGGAATGAGCAGTTCTTC. Together with reference TRBV7-2 and TRBJ2-1, the CDR3 gives the full variable domain: GAGVSQSPSNKVTEKGKDVELRCDPISGHTALYWYRQSLGQGLEFLIYFQGNSAPDKSGLPSDRFSAERTGGSVSTLTIQRTQQEDSAVYLCASSPGQFGNEQFFGPGTRLTVL.

The rearrangement uses TRBV6-6 and TRBJ1-5; D may be TRBD1 (5 bases). The V gene's germline CDR1 is MNHNY and CDR2 SVGAGI (reference sequence). The CDR3 is made up of 16 amino acids. V lost 6 bases to trimming and J lost 0 bases, with 15 bases between them. The CDR3 DNA is TGTGCCAGCAGCCCACAGGTCGGGAGTAGCAATCAGCCCCAGCATTTT. It codes for CASSPQVGSSNQPQHF.

The chain is built from TRBV3-1 (or the pseudogene TRBV3-2) and TRBJ2-1; maybe TRBD1 (7 bases). The CDR3 runs to 11 residues. The V gene's germline CDR1 is LGHDT and CDR2 YNNKEL (reference sequence). V was shortened by 1 base and J by 15 bases, with 10 bases between the two germline ends. The CDR3 loop reads CASSQAGGSFF. CDR3 bases: TGTGCCAGCAGCCAAGCAGGGGGGTCGTTCTTC.

The gene calls are TRBV2 and TRBJ2-1; 11 positions match TRBD2. The CDR3 totals 14 residues. Trimming took 7 bases from V and 5 from J; bases not matched to a gene: 4. CDR1 and CDR2 from the germline V gene are SNHLY and FYNNEI. The CDR3 protein is CASMGLAEHNEQFF. CDR3 bases: TGTGCCAGCATGGGACTAGCGGAACACAATGAGCAGTTCTTC.